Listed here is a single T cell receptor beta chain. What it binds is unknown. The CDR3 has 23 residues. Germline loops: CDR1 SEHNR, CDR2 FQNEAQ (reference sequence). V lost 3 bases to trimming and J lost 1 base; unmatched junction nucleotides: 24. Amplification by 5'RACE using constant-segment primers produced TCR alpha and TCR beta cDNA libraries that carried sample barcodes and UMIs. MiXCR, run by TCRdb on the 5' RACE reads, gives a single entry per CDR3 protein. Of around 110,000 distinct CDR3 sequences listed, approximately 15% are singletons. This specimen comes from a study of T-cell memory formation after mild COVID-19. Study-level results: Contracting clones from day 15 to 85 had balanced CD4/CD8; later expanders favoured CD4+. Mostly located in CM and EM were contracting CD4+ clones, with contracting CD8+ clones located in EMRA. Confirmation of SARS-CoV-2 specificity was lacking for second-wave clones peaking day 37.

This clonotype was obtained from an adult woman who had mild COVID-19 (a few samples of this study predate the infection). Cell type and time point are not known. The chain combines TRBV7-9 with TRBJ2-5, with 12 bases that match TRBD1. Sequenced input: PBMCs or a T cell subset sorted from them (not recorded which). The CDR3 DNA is TGTGCCAGCAGCTTGATTATGCTTACGCCCGGGACAGGGGGCCTTAAGGGCCAAGAGACCCAGTACTTC. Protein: CASSLIMLTPGTGGLKGQETQYF.